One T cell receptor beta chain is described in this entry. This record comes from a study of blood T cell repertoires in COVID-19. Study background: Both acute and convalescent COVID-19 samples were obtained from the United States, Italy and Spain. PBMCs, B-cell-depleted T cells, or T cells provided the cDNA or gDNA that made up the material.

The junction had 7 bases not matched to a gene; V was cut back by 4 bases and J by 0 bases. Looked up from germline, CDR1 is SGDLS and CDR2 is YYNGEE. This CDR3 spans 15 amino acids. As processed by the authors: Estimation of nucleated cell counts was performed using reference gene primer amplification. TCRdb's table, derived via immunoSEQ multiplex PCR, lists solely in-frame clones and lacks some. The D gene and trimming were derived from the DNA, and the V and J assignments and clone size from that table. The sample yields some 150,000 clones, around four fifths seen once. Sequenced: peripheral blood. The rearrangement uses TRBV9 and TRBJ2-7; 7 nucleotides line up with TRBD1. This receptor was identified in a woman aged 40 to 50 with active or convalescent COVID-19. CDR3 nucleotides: TGTGCCAGCAGCCGCGGACAGGCCTCCTCCTACGAGCAGTACTTC. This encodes CASSRGQASSYEQYF.